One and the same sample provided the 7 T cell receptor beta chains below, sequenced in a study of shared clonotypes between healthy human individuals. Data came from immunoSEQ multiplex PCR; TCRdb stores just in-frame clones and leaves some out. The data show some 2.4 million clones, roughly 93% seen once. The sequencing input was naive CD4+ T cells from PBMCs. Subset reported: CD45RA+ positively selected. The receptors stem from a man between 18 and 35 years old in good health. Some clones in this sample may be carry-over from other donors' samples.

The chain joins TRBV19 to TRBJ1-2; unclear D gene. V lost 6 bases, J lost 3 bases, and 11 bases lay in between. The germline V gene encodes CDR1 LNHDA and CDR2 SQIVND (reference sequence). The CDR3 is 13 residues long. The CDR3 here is CASRKALHYGYTF. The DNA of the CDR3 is TGTGCCAGTAGGAAGGCCCTCCACTATGGCTACACCTTC.

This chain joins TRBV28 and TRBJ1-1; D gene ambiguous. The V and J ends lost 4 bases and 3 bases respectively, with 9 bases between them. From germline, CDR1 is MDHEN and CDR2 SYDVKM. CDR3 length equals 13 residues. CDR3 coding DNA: TGTGCCAGCAGTTCTAACACTTACACTGAAGCTTTCTTT. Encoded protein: CASSSNTYTEAFF.

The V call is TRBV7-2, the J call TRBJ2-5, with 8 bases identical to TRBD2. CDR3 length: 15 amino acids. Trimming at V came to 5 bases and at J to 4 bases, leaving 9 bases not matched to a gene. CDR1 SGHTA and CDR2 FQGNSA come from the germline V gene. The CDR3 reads CASSVQREWRETQYF. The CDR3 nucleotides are TGTGCCAGCAGCGTACAGCGGGAGTGGAGAGAGACCCAGTACTTC.

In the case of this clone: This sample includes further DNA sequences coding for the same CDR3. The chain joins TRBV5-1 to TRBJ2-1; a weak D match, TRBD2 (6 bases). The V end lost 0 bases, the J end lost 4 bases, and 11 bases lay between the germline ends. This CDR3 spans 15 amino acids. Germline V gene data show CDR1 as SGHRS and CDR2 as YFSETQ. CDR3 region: CASSLGSGVYNEQFF. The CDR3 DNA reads TGCGCCAGCAGCTTGGGTAGCGGCGTATACAATGAGCAGTTCTTC.

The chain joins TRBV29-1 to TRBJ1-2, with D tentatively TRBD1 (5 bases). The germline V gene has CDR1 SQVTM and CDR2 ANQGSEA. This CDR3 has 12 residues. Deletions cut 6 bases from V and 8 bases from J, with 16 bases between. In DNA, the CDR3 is TGCAGCGTCCAGGAGGGGAACGAGGGCTACACCTTC. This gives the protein CSVQEGNEGYTF.

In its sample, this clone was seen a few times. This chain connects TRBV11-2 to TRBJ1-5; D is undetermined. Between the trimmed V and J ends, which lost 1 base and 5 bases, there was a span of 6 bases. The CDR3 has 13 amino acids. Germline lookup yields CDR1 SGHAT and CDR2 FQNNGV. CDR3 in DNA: TGTGCCAGCAGCTTAGGGTGGTATCAGCCCCAGCATTTT. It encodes CASSLGWYQPQHF.

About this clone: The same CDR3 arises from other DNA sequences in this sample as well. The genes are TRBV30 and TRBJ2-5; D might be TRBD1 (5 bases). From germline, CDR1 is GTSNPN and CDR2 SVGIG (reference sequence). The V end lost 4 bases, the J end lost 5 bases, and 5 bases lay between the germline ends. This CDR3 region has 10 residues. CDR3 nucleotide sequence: TGTGCCTGGAAGGGGGAGACCCAGTACTTC. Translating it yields CAWKGETQYF.